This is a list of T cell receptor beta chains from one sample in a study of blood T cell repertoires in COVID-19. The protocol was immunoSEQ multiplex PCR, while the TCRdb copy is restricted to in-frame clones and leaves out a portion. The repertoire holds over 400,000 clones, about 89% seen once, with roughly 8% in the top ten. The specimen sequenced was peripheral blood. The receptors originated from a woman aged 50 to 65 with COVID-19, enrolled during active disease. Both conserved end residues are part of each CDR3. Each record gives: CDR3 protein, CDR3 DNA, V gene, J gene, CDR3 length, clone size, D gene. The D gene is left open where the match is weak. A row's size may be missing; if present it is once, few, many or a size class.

CASARRAHTDTQYF	TGTGCCAGCGCGAGGCGCGCCCACACAGATACGCAGTATTTT	TRBV6-5	TRBJ2-3	14	-	-
CASSSRDRVTPLHF	TGTGCCAGCAGTTCCCGGGACAGGGTAACACCCCTCCACTTT	TRBV6-5	TRBJ1-6	14	-	TRBD1
CASSLDRGHSPLHF	TGTGCCAGCAGCTTAGACAGGGGGCATTCACCCCTCCACTTT	TRBV7-2	TRBJ1-6	14	-	TRBD1
CASSPPGPQGRVDQPQHF	TGTGCCAGCAGTCCTCCCGGGCCCCAGGGGCGGGTCGATCAGCCCCAGCATTTT	TRBV28	TRBJ1-5	18	-	-
CASSEGQGALREKLFF	TGTGCCAGCAGTGAGGGACAGGGGGCGTTAAGGGAAAAACTGTTTTTT	TRBV25-1	TRBJ1-4	16	-	TRBD1
CASSAAGQLPSGNTIYF	TGTGCCAGTAGTGCGGCGGGACAGCTTCCCTCTGGAAACACCATATATTTT	TRBV19	TRBJ1-3	17	-	TRBD1
CASSLILAGPKEQYF	TGTGCCAGCAGCTTGATCCTAGCGGGGCCTAAGGAGCAGTACTTC	TRBV5-6	TRBJ2-7	15	-	TRBD2
CASSPGLANTDTQYF	TGTGCCAGCAGTCCAGGACTAGCGAACACAGATACGCAGTATTTT	TRBV28	TRBJ2-3	15	-	TRBD2
CASSEYPADIQYF	TGCGCCAGCAGTGAGTACCCCGCGGACATTCAGTACTTC	TRBV10-1	TRBJ2-4	13	-	-
CASSLAQGQGTEAFF	TGTGCCAGCAGCTTGGCCCAGGGGCAGGGGACTGAAGCTTTCTTT	TRBV5-6	TRBJ1-1	15	-	-
CASSPSSGGAGETQYF	TGCGCCAGCAGCCCTTCCAGCGGGGGGGCCGGAGAGACCCAGTACTTC	TRBV5-1	TRBJ2-5	16	-	TRBD2
CASSLRQGAGGTEAFF	TGCGCCAGCAGCTTACGACAGGGGGCCGGGGGAACTGAAGCTTTCTTT	TRBV5-1	TRBJ1-1	16	-	TRBD1
CASRTGEDTGELFF	TGTGCCAGCCGAACGGGGGAGGACACCGGGGAGCTGTTTTTT	TRBV6-4	TRBJ2-2	14	few	-
CASSSGTGGRYGYTF	TGTGCCAGCAGCTCCGGGACAGGGGGCCGTTATGGCTACACCTTC	TRBV7-3	TRBJ1-2	15	-	TRBD1
CASSRDSNQPQHF	TGTGCCAGCAGCCGGGATAGCAATCAGCCCCAGCATTTT	TRBV2	TRBJ1-5	13	-	-
CASSDTGQETQYF	TGTGCCAGCAGTGACACAGGCCAAGAGACCCAGTACTTC	TRBV2	TRBJ2-5	13	-	-
CAWKRGISRTEAFF	TGTGCCTGGAAAAGGGGAATAAGCCGAACTGAAGCTTTCTTT	TRBV30	TRBJ1-1	14	-	-
CASSQVTGVEKLFF	TGTGCCAGCAGCCAAGTAACAGGCGTTGAAAAACTGTTTTTT	TRBV3-1/TRBV3-2	TRBJ1-4	14	few	-
CASSEDPAAGGWGELFF	TGTGCCAGCAGCGAGGACCCTGCGGCTGGCGGGTGGGGGGAGCTGTTTTTT	TRBV9	TRBJ2-2	17	-	-
CASKSGQGGTDTQYF	TGTGCCAGTAAATCAGGACAGGGTGGCACAGATACGCAGTATTTT	TRBV19	TRBJ2-3	15	-	TRBD1
CASSELAWNEQFF	TGTGCCAGCAGTGAACTCGCGTGGAATGAGCAGTTCTTC	TRBV6-1	TRBJ2-1	13	-	-
CASSQESTRGHNEQFF	TGTGCCAGCAGCCAAGAATCGACTAGGGGTCACAATGAGCAGTTCTTC	TRBV4-2	TRBJ2-1	16	-	-
CASGPSYEQYF	TGTGCCAGCGGGCCCTCCTACGAGCAGTACTTC	TRBV2	TRBJ2-7	11	once	-
CSVEKGQGSEQYF	TGCAGCGTTGAGAAGGGGCAGGGAAGCGAGCAGTACTTC	TRBV29-1	TRBJ2-7	13	-	-
CASSVTSGSGNTIYF	TGTGCCAGCAGCGTCACAAGCGGCTCTGGAAACACCATATATTTT	TRBV7-8	TRBJ1-3	15	-	-
CASSEPGGREETQYF	TGTGCCAGCAGTGAACCCGGGGGGCGAGAAGAGACCCAGTACTTC	TRBV2	TRBJ2-5	15	-	-
CASSVTGHGYTF	TGTGCCAGCAGTGTTACAGGGCATGGCTACACCTTC	TRBV12-3/TRBV12-4	TRBJ1-2	12	once	-
CASSPGLAGGTGTGELFF	TGTGCCAGCAGTCCGGGACTAGCGGGGGGGACGGGCACCGGGGAGCTGTTTTTT	TRBV28	TRBJ2-2	18	-	TRBD2
CASSLSGLGNEKLFF	TGCGCCAGCAGCTTGTCAGGGTTGGGTAATGAAAAACTGTTTTTT	TRBV5-1	TRBJ1-4	15	-	-
CATSTPVYGYTF	TGTGCCACCAGTACACCAGTCTATGGCTACACCTTC	TRBV15	TRBJ1-2	12	-	-
CASSETGLNEKLFF	TGTGCCAGCAGTGAGACAGGCCTTAATGAAAAACTGTTTTTT	TRBV6-1	TRBJ1-4	14	few	-
CASSVVGSLSGEQFF	TGTGCCAGCAGCGTAGTGGGTTCATTGTCCGGGGAGCAGTTCTTC	TRBV9	TRBJ2-1	15	-	-
CASSYRQMNGYTF	TGTGCCAGCAGTTATAGACAGATGAATGGCTACACCTTC	TRBV28	TRBJ1-2	13	-	-
CASSSTAPREGEFYQPQHF	TGTGCCAGCAGTTCCACCGCCCCCCGGGAGGGGGAGTTCTATCAGCCCCAGCATTTT	TRBV27	TRBJ1-5	19	-	-
CASSSPGKQETQYF	TGTGCCAGCAGCTCGCCGGGAAAACAAGAGACCCAGTACTTC	TRBV7-8	TRBJ2-5	14	-	-
CAITGIENSPLHF	TGTGCCATCACGGGGATAGAAAATTCACCCCTCCACTTT	TRBV10-3	TRBJ1-6	13	-	-
CASSLGWDRGPQIETQYF	TGCGCCAGCAGCTTAGGGTGGGACAGGGGCCCACAAATCGAGACCCAGTACTTC	TRBV5-1	TRBJ2-5	18	-	TRBD1
CASSALNTGELFF	TGCGCCAGCAGTGCCTTAAACACCGGGGAGCTGTTTTTT	TRBV10-2	TRBJ2-2	13	-	-
CASTDRIAEAFF	TGTGCCAGCACAGATCGTATCGCTGAAGCTTTCTTT	TRBV3-1/TRBV3-2	TRBJ1-1	12	few	-
CASSDRLNTEAFF	TGCGCCAGCAGTGACAGGCTGAACACTGAAGCTTTCTTT	TRBV10-1	TRBJ1-1	13	-	-
CASSSLNEVAVEAFF	TGTGCCAGCAGCTCCCTAAACGAGGTAGCGGTTGAAGCTTTCTTT	TRBV5-4	TRBJ1-1	15	few	-
CASSEGGQGYGYTF	TGTGCCAGCAGCGAGGGGGGACAGGGCTATGGCTACACCTTC	TRBV9	TRBJ1-2	14	-	TRBD1
CATRREMNTEAFF	TGTGCCACGAGGAGGGAGATGAACACTGAAGCTTTCTTT	TRBV15	TRBJ1-1	13	-	-
CASSQDHTHRGWNYGYTF	TGTGCCAGCAGCCAAGACCACACCCACAGGGGTTGGAACTATGGCTACACCTTC	TRBV3-1/TRBV3-2	TRBJ1-2	18	-	TRBD1
CAWSPGRVNTEAFF	TGTGCCTGGAGTCCCGGCAGGGTCAACACTGAAGCTTTCTTT	TRBV30	TRBJ1-1	14	-	-
CASSFRGVAEAFF	TGTGCCAGCAGTTTCAGGGGAGTGGCTGAAGCTTTCTTT	TRBV2	TRBJ1-1	13	-	-
CASSPRQGDEKLFF	TGTGCCAGCTCACCCCGACAGGGGGATGAAAAACTGTTTTTT	TRBV7-2	TRBJ1-4	14	-	TRBD1
CASSTQQGVWGEKLFF	TGTGCCAGTAGTACGCAACAGGGGGTGTGGGGTGAAAAACTGTTTTTT	TRBV19	TRBJ1-4	16	few	TRBD1
CASSNRDRQFF	TGTGCCAGTAGTAACCGGGACAGACAGTTCTTC	TRBV19	TRBJ2-1	11	-	TRBD1
CASSVNLGGGELFF	TGTGCCAGCAGCGTAAACCTGGGGGGCGGGGAGCTGTTTTTT	TRBV9	TRBJ2-2	14	-	-
CASSIGIQVAELFF	TGTGCCAGTAGTATAGGAATACAGGTGGCCGAGCTGTTTTTT	TRBV19	TRBJ2-2	14	-	-
CSARRGAEAFF	TGCAGTGCTAGAAGAGGCGCTGAAGCTTTCTTT	TRBV20-1	TRBJ1-1	11	-	-
CASSQVGGIRAFF	TGCGCCAGCAGCCAAGTAGGAGGGATTAGAGCTTTCTTT	TRBV4-1	TRBJ1-1	13	-	-